This section outlines one TCR beta chain sequence together with its context. Clones were read by immunoSEQ multiplex PCR, and TCRdb kept only the in-frame ones, dropping some. The sample includes about 38,000 clones, about 93% of them seen just once. This sample was included in a study of regulatory dendritic cells for organ transplantation. Sequencing was done on a sample of naive CD8+ T cells from blood. Subset defined: CD45RA+ naive T cells. This receptor was taken from a human donor in good health.

The CDR3 DNA reads TGCGCCAGCAGCCAAGAGGGGCAGGGTACCTACGAGCAGTACTTC. Its protein product is CASSQEGQGTYEQYF. This chain links TRBV4-1 with TRBJ2-7; tentative D call: TRBD1 (5 bases). The germline CDR1 and CDR2 sequences are MGHRA and YSYEKL. Between the trimmed V and J ends, which lost 0 bases and 2 bases, there was a span of 11 bases. The CDR3 contains 15 residues.